One sample yielded the 12 T cell receptor beta chains listed below, sequenced in a study of cytomegalovirus exposure and HLA in healthy donors. Measured with immunoSEQ multiplex PCR; TCRdb has only the in-frame clones, and not every one. The sample contains about 78,000 clones, around 96% of which appear only once. The sequenced sample was PBMCs. The receptors come from a man aged 18-30 years in good health and CMV-seropositive.

This clone was detected once. The V gene is TRBV6-5, the J gene TRBJ2-1; no firm D call. The V gene's germline CDR1 is MNHEY and CDR2 SVGAGI. Trimming stripped 2 bases from V and 2 bases from J, with 10 bases between. This CDR3 is 15 amino acids long. The CDR3 reads CASSYLTIPYNEQFF. The DNA for the CDR3 is TGTGCCAGCAGTTACCTCACAATTCCCTACAATGAGCAGTTCTTC.

The V gene is TRBV9, the J gene TRBJ1-2, with D perhaps TRBD1 (5 bases). CDR1 is SGDLS, CDR2 YYNGEE, per germline. The CDR3 spans 12 residues. The ends were cut back, 5 bases at V and 4 bases at J, with 9 bases in the middle. This chain's CDR3 is CASSPDSYGYTF. DNA of the CDR3: TGTGCCAGCAGTCCCGACAGCTATGGCTACACCTTC.

The chain employs TRBV2 and TRBJ2-1, with 9 bases fitting TRBD2. The CDR3 totals 13 residues. With V trimmed by 8 bases and J by 8 bases, 7 bases remained unmatched. CDR1 is SNHLY and CDR2 is FYNNEI in the germline V gene. DNA of the CDR3: TGTGCCAGCGGGCGGGAGGGCCTGGATGAGCAGTTCTTC. Protein: CASGREGLDEQFF.

This clone is a singleton in its sample. The V gene is TRBV6-5, the J gene TRBJ2-1; TRBD1 matches 7 bases. Germline CDR1 and CDR2: MNHEY and SVGAGI. The CDR3 totals 13 residues. The V segment lost 7 bases and the J segment 0 bases; nucleotides outside the gene matches: 0. Written as DNA, the CDR3 is TGTGCCAGCAACAGGGGCTCCTACAATGAGCAGTTCTTC. Translated, it gives CASNRGSYNEQFF.

The gene calls are TRBV29-1 and TRBJ1-2; D might be TRBD1 (6 bases). CDR3 length equals 16 residues. The germline CDR1 and CDR2 sequences are SQVTM and ANQGSEA. The V gene lost 5 bases and the J gene lost 2 bases, with 21 bases spanning the gap. The CDR3 region has the DNA TGCAGCGTTCCCGAGGACAGTACCTCCTTGAACTATGGCTACACCTTC. It yields the protein CSVPEDSTSLNYGYTF.

The chain has TRBV7-2 and TRBJ2-3; 8 positions agree with TRBD1. The CDR3 has 14 residues. The V gene's germline CDR1 is SGHTA and CDR2 FQGNSA. V lost 5 bases to trimming and J lost 3 bases; unmatched junction nucleotides: 4. The CDR3 loop is CASSHRQGTDTQYF. The CDR3 coding sequence is TGTGCCAGCAGCCACCGACAGGGGACAGATACGCAGTATTTT.

This chain uses TRBV11-2 with TRBJ2-2, with TRBD2 matching over 8 bases. The CDR3 sequence is 16 residues long. From germline, CDR1 is SGHAT and CDR2 FQNNGV. The ends lost 4 bases at V and 6 bases at J; junction bases unmatched: 10. CDR3 in amino acids: CASSYSGGPVSGELFF. The CDR3 nucleotides read TGTGCCAGCAGCTACTCGGGAGGGCCTGTTTCCGGGGAGCTGTTTTTT.

The chain couples TRBV13 to TRBJ2-1; 13 nucleotides align to TRBD2. J gave up 10 bases and V 4 bases, and 4 bases lay outside the gene matches. Germline values: CDR1 PRHDT, CDR2 FYEKMQ (reference sequence). The CDR3 runs 14 residues. The CDR3 sequence: CASSWTSGSREQFF. The CDR3 region has the DNA TGTGCCAGCAGCTGGACTAGCGGGAGTCGGGAGCAGTTCTTC.

The genes are TRBV30 and TRBJ1-2; TRBD1 is a possible D gene (5 bases). The CDR3 has 13 residues. Germline V gene sequence: CDR1 GTSNPN, CDR2 SVGIG (reference sequence). V was shortened by 8 bases and J by 8 bases, with 21 bases between the two germline ends. The CDR3 region is CAGRSWQGDGYTF. The CDR3 bases are TGTGCCGGACGCTCGTGGCAGGGCGACGGCTACACCTTC.

The chain employs TRBV5-6 and TRBJ2-1, with a possible D match to TRBD2 (5 bases). V was trimmed by 4 bases and J by 2 bases, leaving 13 bases between them. CDR3 size: 15 residues. Germline V lookup: CDR1 SGHDT, CDR2 YYEEEE. The CDR3 here is CASSALSVAYNEQFF. In DNA, the CDR3 is TGTGCCAGCAGCGCTCTTAGCGTTGCCTACAATGAGCAGTTCTTC.

J is TRBJ2-7 and V is TRBV2, with a tentative D call TRBD2 (7 bases). V shed 11 bases and J shed 7 bases, with 18 bases lying between them. Germline values: CDR1 SNHLY, CDR2 FYNNEI. The CDR3 is 12 amino acids. The CDR3 bases are TGTGCCGGTGGACAGTGGGAGGGGGAGCAGTACTTC. Translating it yields CAGGQWEGEQYF.

The V call is TRBV2, the J call TRBJ1-1; D is uncertain. There are 13 residues in the CDR3. The germline V and J ends were trimmed by 4 bases and 5 bases, with 11 bases remaining between them. Germline CDR1 is SNHLY and CDR2 is FYNNEI. In DNA, the CDR3 is TGTGCCAGCAGTGCTGAGGGCAGGACTGAAGCTTTCTTT. Translating gives CASSAEGRTEAFF.